The 7 T cell receptor beta chains given below trace back to one sample, sequenced in a study of blood T cell repertoires in COVID-19 (dated by TCRdb to 2018 to 2021). Preparation of the library involved the immunoSEQ multiplex PCR assay. TCRdb limited this immuneACCESS table to in-frame rearrangements with V and J called. A share of clones is missing; checked studies link under half to unresolved V genes, and the rest is unexplained. This sample comprises fewer than 200,000 clones, around 85% of them detected only once. The top ten clonotypes cover 6.5% to 9% of the sample. Material: peripheral blood. Every receptor here comes from a woman aged 55-70 years with acute or convalescent COVID-19.

The rearrangement uses TRBV20-1 and TRBJ2-7; D gene uncertain. The V end lost 3 bases, the J end lost 2 bases, and 14 bases lay between the germline ends. The CDR3 is 14 amino acids. CDR1 is DFQATT and CDR2 is SNEGSKA in the germline V gene (reference sequence). CDR3 loop: CSASTPIGAYEQYF. CDR3 bases: TGCAGTGCTAGTACGCCAATAGGAGCCTACGAGCAGTACTTC.

This clone was picked up one time. V gene TRBV6-4 combines with J gene TRBJ2-1; D is unresolved. The V end was cut by 4 bases, the J end by 8 bases, with 15 bases between. The CDR3 runs 14 residues. The germline V gene encodes CDR1 MRHNA and CDR2 SNTAGT. CDR3 DNA sequence: TGTGCCAGCAGTGCCCCCCCGCTTGGCCATGAGCAGTTCTTC. Translated, it gives CASSAPPLGHEQFF.

The chain employs TRBV5-1 and TRBJ2-5; D is ambiguous. Germline V gene lookup returns CDR1 SGHRS and CDR2 YFSETQ. Deletions cut 5 bases from V and 2 bases from J, with 7 bases between. This CDR3 is 12 amino acids long. CDR3 amino acids: CASSLLQETQYF. Here the CDR3 DNA reads TGCGCCAGCAGTTTGCTTCAAGAGACCCAGTACTTC.

The chain uses TRBV7-9 and TRBJ1-4; D ambiguous. Germline V lookup: CDR1 SEHNR, CDR2 FQNEAQ (reference sequence). The CDR3 has 15 residues. Trimming removed 3 bases from V and 7 bases from J, with 15 bases in between. CDR3 sequence (DNA): TGTGCCAGCAGCTTCTCGACGGGAGGCGGTGAAAAACTGTTTTTT. Translating gives CASSFSTGGGEKLFF.

The CDR3 here is CASSSQGTAGDEQFF. CDR3 DNA: TGTGCCAGCAGCTCGCAAGGGACTGCTGGGGATGAGCAGTTCTTC. The chain recombines TRBV7-2 with TRBJ2-1, with D possibly being TRBD2 (6 bases). The germline V and J ends were trimmed by 4 bases and 8 bases, with 18 bases remaining between them. Germline V gives CDR1 SGHTA, CDR2 FQGNSA. CDR3 length equals 15 residues. Complete variable domain (other parts from reference TRBV7-2 and TRBJ2-1): GAGVSQSPSNKVTEKGKDVELRCDPISGHTALYWYRQSLGQGLEFLIYFQGNSAPDKSGLPSDRFSAERTGGSVSTLTIQRTQQEDSAVYLCASSSQGTAGDEQFFGPGTRLTVL.

The chain recombines TRBV6-5 with TRBJ2-6, with D possibly being TRBD2 (6 bases). V dropped 4 bases and J dropped 0 bases, with 10 bases sitting between them. Germline CDR1 reads MNHEY; CDR2 reads SVGAGI. The CDR3 loop spans 16 amino acids. The CDR3 here is CASSSGLLSGANVLTF. CDR3 nucleotide sequence: TGTGCCAGCAGTTCGGGACTTCTCTCTGGGGCCAACGTCCTGACTTTC.

The V gene is TRBV27, the J gene TRBJ2-7, with TRBD2 as a possible D gene (5 bases). This CDR3 comprises 17 residues. The V gene lost 4 bases and the J gene lost 4 bases, with 23 bases spanning the gap. Germline V gene data show CDR1 as MNHEY and CDR2 as SMNVEV (reference sequence). CDR3 residues: CASSSFEERSPSYEQYV. CDR3 in DNA: TGTGCCAGCAGTTCCTTTGAAGAGCGGAGCCCTTCTTACGAGCAGTACGTC.